The 31 T cell receptor beta chains listed next were all sequenced from one sample in a study of cytomegalovirus exposure and HLA in healthy donors. In the PCR, 60 Vbeta and 13 Jbeta primers were used. TCRdb keeps only in-frame clones here, not all; method: immunoSEQ multiplex PCR. Of under 200,000 clones in the sample, over 65% were seen once. Source material: PBMCs. These receptors were obtained from a female donor in good health and CMV-seronegative.

V usage is TRBV5-1 and J usage is TRBJ2-5; 8 bases line up with TRBD2. With V trimmed by 7 bases and J by 3 bases, 8 bases remained unmatched. The CDR3 consists of 14 residues. Germline CDR1 SGHRS, CDR2 YFSETQ. Here the CDR3 DNA reads TGCGCCAGCTCACGGGGGGGCCCCGAAGAGACCCAGTACTTC. Amino acid sequence: CASSRGGPEETQYF.

The V and J genes are TRBV7-8 and TRBJ2-7; 11 bases agree with TRBD1. Germline V gene sequence: CDR1 SGHVS, CDR2 FQNEAQ. This CDR3 spans 16 amino acids. With V trimmed by 4 bases and J by 6 bases, 11 bases remained unmatched. The CDR3 DNA follows: TGTGCCAGCAGCTATACCCGTCCGGGACAGGGGGGCGAGCAGTACTTC. The encoded protein is CASSYTRPGQGGEQYF.

V usage is TRBV18 and J usage is TRBJ2-5; TRBD1 matches 7 bases. There are 13 residues in the CDR3. V gave up 6 bases and J gave up 2 bases; unmatched junction bases: 3. Germline V gene sequence: CDR1 KGHSH, CDR2 LQKENI. As DNA, the CDR3 is TGTGCCAGCTCTTGGGGACAGCAAGAGACCCAGTACTTC. Its translation is CASSWGQQETQYF.

This clone was recorded a few times. The V and J genes are TRBV2 and TRBJ2-5; TRBD2 matches 9 bases. Losses at the gene ends were 2 bases for V and 4 bases for J; bases not matched to a gene: 8. Germline V lookup: CDR1 SNHLY, CDR2 FYNNEI. The CDR3 covers 16 residues. The CDR3 region has the DNA TGTGCCAGCAGTGAAAGGGGCGGGAGGGCCCGAGAGACCCAGTACTTC. It translates to CASSERGGRARETQYF.

This clone came up a few times. The chain has TRBV15 and TRBJ1-2, with 7 positions matching TRBD1. The CDR3 has 19 amino acids. The trim removed 0 bases at V and 2 bases at J, leaving 15 bases unmatched. The germline gives CDR1 LNHNV, CDR2 YYDKDF (reference sequence). The CDR3 here is CATSRDGPDRVVPNYGYTF. In nucleotides, the CDR3 is TGTGCCACCAGCAGAGACGGGCCCGACAGGGTCGTGCCGAACTATGGCTACACCTTC.

V usage is TRBV18 and J usage is TRBJ1-1, with 8 bases matching TRBD1. CDR3 size: 14 residues. The V segment lost 0 bases and the J segment 7 bases; nucleotides outside the gene matches: 4. Germline-derived CDR1 and CDR2 are KGHSH and LQKENI. The CDR3 region has the DNA TGTGCCAGCTCACCACCCGGACAGGGTCTTGAAGCTTTCTTT. The encoded protein is CASSPPGQGLEAFF.

In the case of this clone: At one end, the junction sequence differs from germline, possibly due to a read error. The rearrangement joins TRBV30 to TRBJ2-6; 10 nucleotides line up with TRBD1. CDR1 and CDR2 (germline): GTSNPN, SVGIG (reference sequence). There are 21 residues in the CDR3. For the CDR3, the DNA is TGTGCCTGGGGTTCCTTCAGACGACCGCCGGGACAGGGGACTGGGGCCAACGGCCTGACTTTC. Amino acids: CAWGSFRRPPGQGTGANGLTF.

The chain joins TRBV9 to TRBJ2-2; D remains unclear. The V end was cut by 2 bases, the J end by 2 bases, with 7 bases between. This CDR3 region has 14 residues. Germline lookup yields CDR1 SGDLS and CDR2 YYNGEE. The CDR3 region is CASSVLSNTGELFF. The CDR3 DNA sequence: TGTGCCAGCAGCGTTCTATCTAACACCGGGGAGCTGTTTTTT.

The chain's CDR3 is CASSLTGMDNEQFF. The CDR3 bases are TGTGCCAGCAGCTTAACAGGGATGGACAATGAGCAGTTCTTC. V usage is TRBV13 and J usage is TRBJ2-1; D perhaps matches TRBD1 (6 bases). The CDR3 has 14 residues. Trimming took 2 bases from V and 5 from J, leaving 10 bases between them. CDR1 is PRHDT, CDR2 FYEKMQ, per germline (reference sequence).

The rearrangement uses TRBV27 and TRBJ2-5; weak D call: TRBD1 (6 bases). With 2 bases removed from V and 4 bases from J, the gap between germline ends came to 11 bases. CDR3 size: 14 residues. Germline-derived CDR1 and CDR2 are MNHEY and SMNVEV (reference sequence). CDR3 in amino acids: CASSLRGNAETQYF. The CDR3 DNA sequence: TGTGCCAGCAGTTTAAGGGGGAACGCAGAGACCCAGTACTTC.

The chain has TRBV9 and TRBJ2-2; 8 nucleotides align to TRBD1. CDR3 length: 14 amino acids. CDR1 is SGDLS and CDR2 is YYNGEE in the germline V gene. With 7 bases clipped from V and 7 bases from J, the junction kept 9 bases outside the gene matches. The CDR3 nucleotides are TGTGCCAGCTCCCCCCAGGGGGCTTTCGGGGAGCTGTTTTTT. It specifies CASSPQGAFGELFF.

This chain links TRBV28 with TRBJ2-3; TRBD2 matches at 14 bases. V lost 6 bases, J lost 0 bases, and 11 bases stayed unmatched. Germline V gene data show CDR1 as MDHEN and CDR2 as SYDVKM. The CDR3 covers 19 residues. The CDR3, as DNA: TGTGCCAGCAGCCCCCGGCTAGGGACTAGCGGGAGAAGCACAGATACGCAGTATTTT. Its protein is CASSPRLGTSGRSTDTQYF.

The rearrangement joins TRBV6-5 to TRBJ2-3; D is unresolved. The CDR3 loop spans 12 amino acids. Trimming stripped 5 bases from V and 3 bases from J, with 6 bases between. Germline-derived CDR1 and CDR2 are MNHEY and SVGAGI. The CDR3 coding sequence is TGTGCCAGCAGTCGTAATACAGATACGCAGTATTTT. This translates into CASSRNTDTQYF.

The J gene is TRBJ1-6, the V gene TRBV7-8; D gene unclear. V lost 1 base to trimming and J lost 8 bases, with 9 bases between them. The V gene's germline CDR1 is SGHVS and CDR2 FQNEAQ. The CDR3 length is 14 residues. CDR3 bases: TGTGCCAGCAGCTTAGGTGGACTCTATTCACCCCTCCACTTT. Amino acids: CASSLGGLYSPLHF.

This clone was counted between two and nine times. The junction differs from germline at one of its ends, possibly a read error. The V call is TRBV4-2, the J call TRBJ2-6; a possible D gene is TRBD1 (5 bases). Per germline, CDR1 LGHNA and CDR2 YNFKEQ. The CDR3 covers 16 residues. CDR3 DNA: TGTGCCAGCAGCCAAGATGGCGGATCTGGGGCCAACGGCCTGACTTTC. Its protein product is CASSQDGGSGANGLTF.

The CDR3 region is CASTSRLAGGQKTGELFF. The CDR3 nucleotides read TGTGCCAGCACATCCAGACTAGCGGGAGGGCAGAAAACCGGGGAGCTGTTTTTT. The genes are TRBV2 and TRBJ2-2; 14 bases agree with TRBD2. The CDR3 totals 18 residues. V lost 7 bases, J lost 5 bases, and 12 bases stayed unmatched. CDR1 is SNHLY and CDR2 is FYNNEI in the germline V gene.

The chain carries TRBV7-2 and TRBJ1-1; TRBD1 matches 10 bases. Germline V CDR1 and CDR2: SGHTA, FQGNSA. The CDR3 consists of 14 residues. The junction had 4 bases not matched to a gene; V was cut back by 5 bases and J by 4 bases. CDR3 bases: TGTGCCAGCAGCCGACAGGGGGCTCGCACTGAAGCTTTCTTT. Its protein product is CASSRQGARTEAFF.

V usage is TRBV9 and J usage is TRBJ1-5, with D unresolved. The germline V and J ends were trimmed by 0 bases and 4 bases, with 11 bases remaining between them. The CDR3 length is 15 residues. Germline assignment: CDR1 SGDLS and CDR2 YYNGEE. The CDR3 sequence: CASSVGGLRNQPQHF. The CDR3 DNA reads as TGTGCCAGCAGCGTAGGCGGTTTGCGGAATCAGCCCCAGCATTTT.

The CDR3 reads CASSPGQDTYNEQFF. The DNA of the CDR3 is TGCGCCAGCAGCCCTGGACAGGATACGTACAATGAGCAGTTCTTC. The chain links TRBV5-1 to TRBJ2-1; 7 bases fit TRBD1. Germline V CDR1 and CDR2: SGHRS, YFSETQ. With V trimmed by 4 bases and J by 4 bases, 8 bases remained unmatched. The length of the CDR3 is 15 residues.

In regard to this clone: Different DNA sequences within this sample yield the same CDR3. The J gene is TRBJ1-2, the V gene TRBV4-2; D is undetermined. Trimming left V 0 bases short and J 5 bases short, with 7 bases between. Germline V gene data show CDR1 as LGHNA and CDR2 as YNFKEQ. The CDR3 covers 13 residues. The CDR3 region has the DNA TGTGCCAGCAGCCAAGATAGCGGTTATGGCTACACCTTC. This gives the protein CASSQDSGYGYTF.

The rearrangement links TRBV2 to TRBJ1-2, with D hard to call. Between the trimmed V and J ends, which lost 7 bases and 8 bases, there was a span of 17 bases. The length of the CDR3 is 13 residues. The germline CDR1 and CDR2 sequences are SNHLY and FYNNEI. CDR3 loop: CASNGNREAGYTF. The CDR3 bases are TGTGCCAGCAATGGTAACCGAGAGGCGGGCTACACCTTC.

This clone was found a few times. This sequence joins TRBV7-2 and TRBJ2-1; maybe TRBD1 (5 bases). This CDR3 spans 13 amino acids. The V gene lost 7 bases and the J gene lost 5 bases, with 12 bases spanning the gap. In germline, CDR1 is SGHTA, CDR2 FQGNSA. CDR3 nucleotide sequence: TGTGCCAGCAACGAATACAGGAACAATGAGCAGTTCTTC. Its protein product is CASNEYRNNEQFF.

The chain joins TRBV18 to TRBJ1-5, with 9 nucleotides matching TRBD1. There are 15 residues in the CDR3. Germline trimming cut 5 bases from V and 9 bases from J; bases unmatched to any gene: 11. Germline V CDR1 and CDR2: KGHSH, LQKENI. In DNA form, the CDR3 reads TGTGCCAGCTCATCAGGACAGGGGAATCTTTCGCCCCAGCATTTT. As protein: CASSSGQGNLSPQHF.

This chain uses TRBV9 with TRBJ1-1; 10 positions agree with TRBD1. The CDR3 runs 15 residues. V was clipped by 4 bases and J by 0 bases; unmatched bases: 3. The germline V gene has CDR1 SGDLS and CDR2 YYNGEE. CDR3 in amino acids: CASSKGQGMNTEAFF. Here the CDR3 DNA reads TGTGCCAGCAGCAAGGGACAGGGGATGAACACTGAAGCTTTCTTT.

The gene calls are TRBV4-1 and TRBJ1-2; TRBD1 is a possible D gene (6 bases). V shed 4 bases and J shed 3 bases, with 12 bases lying between them. From germline, CDR1 is MGHRA and CDR2 YSYEKL. This CDR3 is built from 14 residues. The DNA for the CDR3 is TGCGCCAGCAGCCCGTCGGGGGGCGACTATGGCTACACCTTC. Its protein product is CASSPSGGDYGYTF.

Turning to this clone: Other DNA variants within this sample encode the same CDR3. This sequence joins TRBV15 and TRBJ2-1; maybe TRBD2 (5 bases). The CDR3 is made up of 14 amino acids. Trimming pared 1 base from V and 13 bases from J, leaving 17 bases between. Per the germline V gene, CDR1 is LNHNV and CDR2 is YYDKDF (reference sequence). This CDR3 is CATSRVRDVTEQFF. Here the CDR3 DNA reads TGTGCCACCAGCAGAGTACGGGATGTAACTGAACAGTTCTTC.

This clone occurred a few times. The gene calls are TRBV5-1 and TRBJ2-7, with D possibly being TRBD1 (7 bases). V lost 2 bases, J lost 1 base, and 22 bases lay in between. In germline, CDR1 is SGHRS, CDR2 YFSETQ. The CDR3 is made up of 18 amino acids. The CDR3 here is CASSFQGEEQGFSYEQYF. CDR3 DNA sequence: TGCGCCAGCAGCTTTCAAGGGGAGGAACAGGGGTTTTCCTACGAGCAGTACTTC.

The chain uses TRBV15 and TRBJ2-3; D call uncertain. The V end lost 8 bases, the J end lost 1 base, and 13 bases lay between the germline ends. Germline loops: CDR1 LNHNV, CDR2 YYDKDF (reference sequence). The CDR3 is 14 residues long. The CDR3 bases are TGTGCCACCGGAGTTAACGCAGGCACAGATACGCAGTATTTT. It yields the protein CATGVNAGTDTQYF. The full variable domain, its missing parts supplied by reference TRBV15 and TRBJ2-3, is DAMVIQNPRYQVTQFGKPVTLSCSQTLNHNVMYWYQQKSSQAPKLLFHYYDKDFNNEADTPDNFQSRRPNTSFCFLDIRSPGLGDTAMYLCATGVNAGTDTQYFGPGTRLTVL.

CDR3 DNA: TGTGCCAGCAGTTGGGGGCCAAACCCAGAAAAACTGTTTTTT. It specifies CASSWGPNPEKLFF. The chain has TRBV28 and TRBJ1-4, with D possibly being TRBD1 (6 bases). V was clipped by 4 bases and J by 8 bases, with 14 bases between them. The CDR3 has 14 amino acids. Germline lookup yields CDR1 MDHEN and CDR2 SYDVKM.

This clone was observed a handful of times. The chain joins TRBV19 to TRBJ2-3; D unresolved. V lost 4 bases and J lost 2, with 7 bases in between. CDR1 and CDR2 (germline): LNHDA, SQIVND (reference sequence). There are 13 residues in the CDR3. CDR3 sequence: CASSKTDTDTQYF. In DNA, the CDR3 is TGTGCCAGTAGTAAGACTGACACAGATACGCAGTATTTT.

The CDR3: CASRPAPSSYNEQFF. The CDR3 nucleotides are TGCGCCAGCAGGCCAGCGCCGAGCTCCTACAATGAGCAGTTCTTC. This sequence joins TRBV5-1 and TRBJ2-1; unclear D gene. CDR3 size: 15 residues. V was pared by 5 bases and J by 0 bases, with 12 bases between. CDR1 is SGHRS and CDR2 is YFSETQ in the germline V gene. Supplemented by reference TRBV5-1 and TRBJ2-1, the full variable domain reads KAGVTQTPRYLIKTRGQQVTLSCSPISGHRSVSWYQQTPGQGLQFLFEYFSETQRNKGNFPGRFSGRQFSNSRSEMNVSTLELGDSALYLCASRPAPSSYNEQFFGPGTRLTVL.